This T cell receptor (beta chain) was identified during a study of response to subunit inactivated influenza vaccine. Study-level findings and limits: The authors proposed limited new T cell recruitment per seasonal influenza vaccination.

This clonotype was observed a few times. Antigen: not known. Being one base from a much bigger clone, this may be a read error. Germline CDR1 is MGHRA and CDR2 is YSYEKL. The CDR3 contains 14 residues. MiXCR, run by TCRdb on the RT-PCR reads, gives a single entry per CDR3 protein. The table has approximately 570,000 distinct CDR3 sequences, less than 10% seen once; the top ten hold 13%. Sequences were derived from PBMCs from blood, sampled 23 to 25 months after vaccination. The sequence was collected from a man aged 45 to 70 who received an inactivated influenza vaccine. The rearrangement joins TRBV4-1 to TRBJ2-1; TRBD1 is a possible D gene (7 bases). In DNA, the CDR3 is TGCGCCTGCAGCCAAGATCTTCAGGGGGGATGGCAGTTCTTC. Translating it yields CACSQDLQGGWQFF.